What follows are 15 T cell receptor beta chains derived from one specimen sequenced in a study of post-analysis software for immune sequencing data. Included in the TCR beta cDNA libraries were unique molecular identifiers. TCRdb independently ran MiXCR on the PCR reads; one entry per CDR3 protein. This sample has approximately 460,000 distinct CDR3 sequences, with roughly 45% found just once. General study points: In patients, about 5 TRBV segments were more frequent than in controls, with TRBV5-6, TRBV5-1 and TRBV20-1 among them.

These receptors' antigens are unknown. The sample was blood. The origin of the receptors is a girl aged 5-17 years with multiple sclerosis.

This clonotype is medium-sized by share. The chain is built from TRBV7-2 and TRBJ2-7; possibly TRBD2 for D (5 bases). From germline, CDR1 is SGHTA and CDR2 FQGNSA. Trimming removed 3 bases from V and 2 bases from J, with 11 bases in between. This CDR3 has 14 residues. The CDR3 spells CASSLPGNPYEQYF. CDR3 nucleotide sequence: TGTGCCAGCAGCTTGCCCGGGAACCCCTACGAGCAGTACTTC. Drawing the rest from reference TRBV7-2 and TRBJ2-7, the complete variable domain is GAGVSQSPSNKVTEKGKDVELRCDPISGHTALYWYRQSLGQGLEFLIYFQGNSAPDKSGLPSDRFSAERTGGSVSTLTIQRTQQEDSAVYLCASSLPGNPYEQYFGPGTRLTVT.

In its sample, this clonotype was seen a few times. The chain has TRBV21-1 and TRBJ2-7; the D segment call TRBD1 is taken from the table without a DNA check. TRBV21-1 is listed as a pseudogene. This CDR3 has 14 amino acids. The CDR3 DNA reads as TGTGCCAGCAGCAAACCTAGCGCCCTCTACGAGCAGTACTTC. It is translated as CASSKPSALYEQYF.

In DNA, the CDR3 is TGTGCCAGCAGCGTGGAGGGGACTAGCGGGGGAGAGCAGTACTTC. Its protein product is CASSVEGTSGGEQYF. The rearrangement links TRBV9 to TRBJ2-4, with TRBD2 matching over 14 bases. This CDR3 region has 15 residues. The germline V gene encodes CDR1 SGDLS and CDR2 YYNGEE. V lost 2 bases, J lost 13 bases, and 8 bases stayed unmatched.

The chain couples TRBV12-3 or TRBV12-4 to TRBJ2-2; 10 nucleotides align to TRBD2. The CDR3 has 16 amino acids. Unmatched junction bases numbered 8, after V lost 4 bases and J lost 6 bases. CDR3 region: CASSWGLAPVPGELFF. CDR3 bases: TGTGCCAGCAGTTGGGGACTAGCGCCAGTTCCCGGGGAGCTGTTTTTT.

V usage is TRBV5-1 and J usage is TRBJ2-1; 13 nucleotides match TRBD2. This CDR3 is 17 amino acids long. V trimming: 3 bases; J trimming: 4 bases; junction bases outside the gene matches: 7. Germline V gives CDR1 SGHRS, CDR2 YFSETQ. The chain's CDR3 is CASSSLAGGSVYNEQFF. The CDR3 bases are TGCGCCAGCAGCTCACTAGCGGGAGGGTCCGTTTACAATGAGCAGTTCTTC.

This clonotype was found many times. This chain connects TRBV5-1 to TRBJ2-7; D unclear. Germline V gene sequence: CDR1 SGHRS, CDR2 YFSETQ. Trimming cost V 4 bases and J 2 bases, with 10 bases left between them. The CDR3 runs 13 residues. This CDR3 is CASSTYGAYEQYF. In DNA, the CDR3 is TGCGCCAGCAGCACATACGGAGCCTACGAGCAGTACTTC.

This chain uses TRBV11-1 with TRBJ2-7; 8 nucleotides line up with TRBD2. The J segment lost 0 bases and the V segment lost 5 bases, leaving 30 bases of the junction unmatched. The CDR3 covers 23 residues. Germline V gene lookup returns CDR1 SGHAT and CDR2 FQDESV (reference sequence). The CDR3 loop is CASSPPPGLVGGHPKDLSYEQYF. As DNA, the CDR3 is TGTGCCAGCAGCCCCCCTCCGGGACTAGTGGGAGGCCACCCTAAGGACCTCTCCTACGAGCAGTACTTC.

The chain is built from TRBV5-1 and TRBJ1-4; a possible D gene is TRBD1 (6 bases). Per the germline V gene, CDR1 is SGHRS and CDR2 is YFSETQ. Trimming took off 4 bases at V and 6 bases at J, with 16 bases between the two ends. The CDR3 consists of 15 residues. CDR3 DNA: TGCGCCAGCAGCCCCGGGACAAGGGAATATGAAAAACTGTTTTTT. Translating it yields CASSPGTREYEKLFF.

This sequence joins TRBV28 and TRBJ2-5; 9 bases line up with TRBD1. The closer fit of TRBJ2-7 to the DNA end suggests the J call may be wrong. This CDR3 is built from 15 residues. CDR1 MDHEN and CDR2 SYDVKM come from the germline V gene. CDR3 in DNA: TGTGCCAGCACCGGCGCGCCGACAGGGGGCTACGAGCAGTACTTC. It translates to CASTGAPTGGYEQYF.

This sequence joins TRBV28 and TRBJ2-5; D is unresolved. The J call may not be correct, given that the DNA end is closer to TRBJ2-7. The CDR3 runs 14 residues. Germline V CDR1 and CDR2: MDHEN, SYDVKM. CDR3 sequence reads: CASTLGSRGYEQYF. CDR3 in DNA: TGTGCCAGCACCTTGGGTTCCCGCGGCTACGAGCAGTACTTC.

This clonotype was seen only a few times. CDR3 sequence: CASSPGSPRDEQYF. The CDR3 DNA sequence: TGCGCCAGCAGCCCCGGGTCCCCTAGAGACGAGCAGTACTTC. V gene TRBV5-1 combines with J gene TRBJ2-7; D is unclear. CDR3 length: 14 residues. V lost 4 bases and J 5 bases, leaving 16 bases between the germline ends. Germline lookup yields CDR1 SGHRS and CDR2 YFSETQ.

The CDR3: CASLSSQGAGETQYF. Here the CDR3 DNA reads TGTGCCAGCCTAAGCTCACAGGGGGCAGGGGAGACCCAGTACTTC. V usage is TRBV27 and J usage is TRBJ2-5; 9 bases match TRBD1. The CDR3 contains 15 residues. The germline CDR1 and CDR2 sequences are MNHEY and SMNVEV (reference sequence). V lost 8 bases, J lost 5 bases, and 12 bases stayed unmatched.

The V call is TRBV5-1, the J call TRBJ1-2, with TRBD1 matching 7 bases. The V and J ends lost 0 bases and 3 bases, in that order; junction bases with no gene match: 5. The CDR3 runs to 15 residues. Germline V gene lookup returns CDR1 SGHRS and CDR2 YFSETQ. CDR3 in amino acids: CASSLEAGGDYGYTF. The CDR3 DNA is TGCGCCAGCAGCTTGGAGGCAGGGGGTGACTATGGCTACACCTTC. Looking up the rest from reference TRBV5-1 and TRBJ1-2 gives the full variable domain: KAGVTQTPRYLIKTRGQQVTLSCSPISGHRSVSWYQQTPGQGLQFLFEYFSETQRNKGNFPGRFSGRQFSNSRSEMNVSTLELGDSALYLCASSLEAGGDYGYTFGSGTRLTVV.

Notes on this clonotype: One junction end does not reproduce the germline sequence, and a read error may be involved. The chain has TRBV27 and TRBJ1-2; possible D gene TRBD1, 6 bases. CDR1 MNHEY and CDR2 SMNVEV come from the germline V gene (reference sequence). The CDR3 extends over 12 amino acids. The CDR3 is CVSSNTGYGYTF. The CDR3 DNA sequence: TGTGTCAGCAGTAATACAGGGTATGGCTACACCTTC.

CDR3 residues: CASSSGLAEYNEQFF. The CDR3 nucleotides are TGTGCCAGCAGCTCGGGACTAGCGGAATACAATGAGCAGTTCTTC. The rearrangement links TRBV7-3 to TRBJ2-1, with 11 bases identical to TRBD2. From germline, CDR1 is SGHTA and CDR2 FQGTGA. The CDR3 covers 15 residues. J was trimmed by 4 bases and V by 4 bases; bases with no gene match: 3.